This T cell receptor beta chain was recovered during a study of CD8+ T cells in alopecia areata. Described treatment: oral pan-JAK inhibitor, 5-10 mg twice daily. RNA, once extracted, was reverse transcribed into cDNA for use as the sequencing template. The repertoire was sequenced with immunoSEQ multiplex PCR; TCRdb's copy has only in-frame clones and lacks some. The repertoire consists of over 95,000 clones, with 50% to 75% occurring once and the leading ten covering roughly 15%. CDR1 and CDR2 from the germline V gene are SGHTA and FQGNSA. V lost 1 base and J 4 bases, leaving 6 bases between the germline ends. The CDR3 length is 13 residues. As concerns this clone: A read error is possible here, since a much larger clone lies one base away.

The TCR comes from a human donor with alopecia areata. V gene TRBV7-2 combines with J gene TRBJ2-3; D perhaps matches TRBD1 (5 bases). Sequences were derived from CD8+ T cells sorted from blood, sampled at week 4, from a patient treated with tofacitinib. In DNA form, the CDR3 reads TGTGCCAGCAGCTTAGGGGGCCCAGATACGCAGTATTTT. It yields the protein CASSLGGPDTQYF.